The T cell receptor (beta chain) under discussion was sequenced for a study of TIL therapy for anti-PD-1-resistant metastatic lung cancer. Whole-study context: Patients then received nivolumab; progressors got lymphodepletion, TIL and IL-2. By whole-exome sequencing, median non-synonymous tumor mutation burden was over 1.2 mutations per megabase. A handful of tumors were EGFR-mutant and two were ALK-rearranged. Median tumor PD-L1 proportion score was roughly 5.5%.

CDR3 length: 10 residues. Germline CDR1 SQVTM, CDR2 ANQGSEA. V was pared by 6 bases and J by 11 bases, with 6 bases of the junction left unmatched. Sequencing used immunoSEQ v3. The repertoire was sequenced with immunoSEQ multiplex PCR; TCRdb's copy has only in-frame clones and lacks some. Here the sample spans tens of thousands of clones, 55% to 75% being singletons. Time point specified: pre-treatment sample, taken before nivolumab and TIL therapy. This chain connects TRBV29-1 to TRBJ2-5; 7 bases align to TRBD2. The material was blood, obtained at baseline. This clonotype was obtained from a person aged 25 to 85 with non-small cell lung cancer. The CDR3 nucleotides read TGCAGCGTCTCCGGGACTACTCAGTACTTC. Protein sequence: CSVSGTTQYF. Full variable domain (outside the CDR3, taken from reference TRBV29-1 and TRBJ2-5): SAVISQKPSRDICQRGTSLTIQCQVDSQVTMMFWYRQQPGQSLTLIATANQGSEATYESGFVIDKFPISRPNLTFSTLTVSNMSPEDSSIYLCSVSGTTQYFGPGTRLLVL.